Listed here are 14 T cell receptor beta chains from one sample, sequenced in a study of blood T cell repertoires in COVID-19. TCRdb keeps only in-frame clones here, not all; method: immunoSEQ multiplex PCR. Of about 300,000 clones in the sample, 70% to 90% were seen once. Sequencing was performed on PBMCs or T cells enriched from blood (not recorded which). Source of these receptors: a man younger than 40 who had recovered from COVID-19.

The chain uses TRBV19 and TRBJ2-3; maybe TRBD2 (6 bases). V dropped 1 base and J dropped 5 bases, with 16 bases sitting between them. Germline V gene sequence: CDR1 LNHDA, CDR2 SQIVND (reference sequence). The CDR3 contains 16 residues. CDR3 bases: TGTGCCAGTAGTATAGGGAGGGCGGGTGGTGGAGATACGCAGTATTTT. Translated, it gives CASSIGRAGGGDTQYF.

The chain combines TRBV27 with TRBJ2-4; possible D gene TRBD1, 5 bases. Trimming shortened V by 2 bases and J by 7 bases, and 18 bases separated the two germline ends. There are 16 residues in the CDR3. Germline values: CDR1 MNHEY, CDR2 SMNVEV (reference sequence). The CDR3 is CASSLSQGPISNIQYF. The CDR3 DNA sequence: TGTGCCAGCAGTTTAAGTCAGGGTCCGATTTCGAACATTCAGTACTTC.

The chain carries TRBV21-1 and TRBJ1-5. TRBV21-1 is noted as a pseudogene. The CDR3 runs to 15 residues. The CDR3: CASSRKKFGDQPQHF. The CDR3 DNA follows: TGTGCCAGCAGCCGAAAAAAGTTCGGGGATCAGCCCCAGCATTTT.

The chain links TRBV14 to TRBJ2-7; 10 bases are a match to TRBD2. The CDR3 is made up of 16 amino acids. V dropped 5 bases and J dropped 6; count of bases not matched to a gene: 13. In germline, CDR1 is SGHDN, CDR2 FVKESK. CDR3 protein: CASSFLAGVARREQYF. The CDR3, as DNA: TGTGCCAGCAGCTTCCTAGCGGGAGTGGCTCGGCGCGAGCAGTACTTC.

Concerning this clone: Other DNA sequences within the sample encode an identical CDR3. The chain employs TRBV29-1 and TRBJ2-7, with D perhaps TRBD2 (6 bases). Per germline, CDR1 SQVTM and CDR2 ANQGSEA. This CDR3 is 11 amino acids long. V was trimmed by 5 bases and J by 3 bases, leaving 8 bases between them. The DNA for the CDR3 is TGCAGCGTTAGGGAGGACTACGAGCAGTACTTC. Amino acids: CSVREDYEQYF.

CDR3 protein: CASSQHWGSGGLYEQYF. The CDR3 region has the DNA TGTGCCAGCAGCCAACATTGGGGTAGCGGGGGGCTCTACGAGCAGTACTTC. This chain connects TRBV5-4 to TRBJ2-7; TRBD2 aligns across 10 bases. Germline lookup yields CDR1 SGHNT and CDR2 YYREEE (reference sequence). The CDR3 totals 17 residues. Trimming cost V 4 bases and J 3 bases; bases outside gene matches: 13.

The chain carries TRBV28 and TRBJ1-1; TRBD1 matches 7 bases. The V segment lost 3 bases and the J segment 1 base; nucleotides outside the gene matches: 5. Germline loops: CDR1 MDHEN, CDR2 SYDVKM. The CDR3 runs to 15 residues. The CDR3 spells CASSFSRQGNTEAFF. CDR3 in DNA: TGTGCCAGCAGTTTTTCCAGACAGGGGAACACTGAAGCTTTCTTT. Variable domain in full (rest from reference TRBV28 and TRBJ1-1): DVKVTQSSRYLVKRTGEKVFLECVQDMDHENMFWYRQDPGLGLRLIYFSYDVKMKEKGDIPEGYSVSREKKERFSLILESASTNQTSMYLCASSFSRQGNTEAFFGQGTRLTVV.

This clone has more than one count but fewer than ten. The rearrangement joins TRBV5-1 to TRBJ1-4; the match to TRBD1 covers 7 bases. This CDR3 is built from 14 residues. J was trimmed by 2 bases and V by 5 bases; bases with no gene match: 3. Germline values: CDR1 SGHRS, CDR2 YFSETQ. As DNA, the CDR3 is TGCGCCAGCAGGCGACAGGGTACTAATGAAAAACTGTTTTTT. This gives the protein CASRRQGTNEKLFF.

The chain recombines TRBV18 with TRBJ1-6; D remains ambiguous. CDR3 size: 15 residues. The germline CDR1 and CDR2 sequences are KGHSH and LQKENI. Trimming took 4 bases from V and 2 from J, leaving 9 bases between them. CDR3 sequence (DNA): TGTGCCAGCTCACTTGAACCTACCTATAATTCACCCCTCCACTTT. Its protein is CASSLEPTYNSPLHF.

This clone was observed a handful of times. This chain links TRBV19 with TRBJ2-2; D ambiguous. The CDR3 runs 15 residues. V was pared by 2 bases and J by 4 bases, with 11 bases between. Germline V lookup: CDR1 LNHDA, CDR2 SQIVND (reference sequence). CDR3 in DNA: TGTGCCAGTAGTATAAGGCAGGCGATCACCGGGGAGCTGTTTTTT. Residues: CASSIRQAITGELFF. The whole variable domain, filled in from reference TRBV19 and TRBJ2-2, reads DGGITQSPKYLFRKEGQNVTLSCEQNLNHDAMYWYRQDPGQGLRLIYYSQIVNDFQKGDIAEGYSVSREKKESFPLTVTSAQKNPTAFYLCASSIRQAITGELFFGEGSRLTVL.

This chain connects TRBV3-1 (or the pseudogene TRBV3-2) to TRBJ2-1; 9 bases match TRBD2. V lost 2 bases to trimming and J lost 3 bases; unmatched junction nucleotides: 5. From germline, CDR1 is LGHDT and CDR2 YNNKEL (reference sequence). The length of the CDR3 is 16 residues. CDR3: CASSQRGGASYNEQFF. In DNA form, the CDR3 reads TGTGCCAGCAGCCAACGCGGGGGGGCCAGCTACAATGAGCAGTTCTTC.

The rearrangement links TRBV5-6 to TRBJ1-1, with 7 bases matching TRBD1. Losses at the gene ends were 0 bases for V and 4 bases for J; bases not matched to a gene: 6. CDR3 length equals 15 residues. Per germline, CDR1 SGHDT and CDR2 YYEEEE. CDR3: CASSLVSGGSTEAFF. CDR3 bases: TGTGCCAGCAGCTTGGTATCAGGGGGAAGCACTGAAGCTTTCTTT.

The rearrangement joins TRBV2 to TRBJ2-3; 9 nucleotides align to TRBD2. The germline V gene has CDR1 SNHLY and CDR2 FYNNEI. The CDR3 has 17 residues. V lost 6 bases to trimming and J lost 6 bases; unmatched junction nucleotides: 16. The CDR3 nucleotides read TGTGCCAGCAGAAAGGCTCCGAGCGGGAGGCCGGGGGATACGCAGTATTTT. The encoded protein is CASRKAPSGRPGDTQYF.

The V call is TRBV11-2, the J call TRBJ2-1; no firm D call. The CDR3 runs 14 residues. The V gene lost 5 bases and the J gene lost 5 bases, with 13 bases spanning the gap. Germline CDR1 reads SGHAT; CDR2 reads FQNNGV. This chain's CDR3 is CASSRLTLDNEQFF. The CDR3, as DNA: TGTGCCAGCAGCCGACTCACTCTTGACAATGAGCAGTTCTTC.